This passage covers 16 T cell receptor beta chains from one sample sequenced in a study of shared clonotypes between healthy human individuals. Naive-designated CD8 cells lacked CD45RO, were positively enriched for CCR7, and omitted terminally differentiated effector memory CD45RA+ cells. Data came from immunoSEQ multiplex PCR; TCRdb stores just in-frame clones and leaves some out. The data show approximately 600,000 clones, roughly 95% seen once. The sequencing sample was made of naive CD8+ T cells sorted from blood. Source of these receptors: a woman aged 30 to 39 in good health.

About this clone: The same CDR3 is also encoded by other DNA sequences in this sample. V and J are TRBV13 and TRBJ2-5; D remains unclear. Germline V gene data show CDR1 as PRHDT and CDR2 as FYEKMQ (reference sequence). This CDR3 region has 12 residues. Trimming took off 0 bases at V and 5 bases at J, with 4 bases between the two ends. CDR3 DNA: TGTGCCAGCAGCTTAGGGTTGGAGACCCAGTACTTC. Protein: CASSLGLETQYF.

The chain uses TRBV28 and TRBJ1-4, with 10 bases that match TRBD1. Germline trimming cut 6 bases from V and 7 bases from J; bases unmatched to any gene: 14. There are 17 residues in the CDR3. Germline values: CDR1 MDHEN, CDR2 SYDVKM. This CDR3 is CASSQGQGYLLGEKLFF. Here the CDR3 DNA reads TGTGCCAGCAGCCAGGGACAGGGGTACCTCCTCGGTGAAAAACTGTTTTTT.

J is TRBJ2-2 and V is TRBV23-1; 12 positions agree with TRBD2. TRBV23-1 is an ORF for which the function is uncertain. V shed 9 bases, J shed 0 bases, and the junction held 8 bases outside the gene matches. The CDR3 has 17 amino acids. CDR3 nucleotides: TGCGCCAGTTCCGGACTAGCGGGACCTACGAACACCGGGGAGCTGTTTTTT. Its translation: CASSGLAGPTNTGELFF.

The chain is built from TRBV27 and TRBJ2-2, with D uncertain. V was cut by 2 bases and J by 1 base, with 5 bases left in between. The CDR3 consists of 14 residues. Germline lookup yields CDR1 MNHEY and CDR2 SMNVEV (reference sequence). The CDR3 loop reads CASSLQMNTGELFF. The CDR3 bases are TGTGCCAGCAGTTTACAGATGAACACCGGGGAGCTGTTTTTT.

The CDR3 DNA sequence: TGTGCCAGCAGTTTTAGGAGCACAGATACGCAGTATTTT. Translating it yields CASSFRSTDTQYF. The rearrangement uses TRBV28 and TRBJ2-3; D not certain. Trimming cost V 3 bases and J 0 bases, with 4 bases left between them. Looked up from germline, CDR1 is MDHEN and CDR2 is SYDVKM. CDR3 length: 13 amino acids.

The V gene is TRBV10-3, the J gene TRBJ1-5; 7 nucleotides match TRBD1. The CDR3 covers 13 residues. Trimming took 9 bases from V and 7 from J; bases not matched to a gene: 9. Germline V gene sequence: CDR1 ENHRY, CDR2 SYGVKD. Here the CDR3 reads CAIRQGEEQPQHF. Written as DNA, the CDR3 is TGTGCCATTCGACAGGGAGAAGAACAGCCCCAGCATTTT.

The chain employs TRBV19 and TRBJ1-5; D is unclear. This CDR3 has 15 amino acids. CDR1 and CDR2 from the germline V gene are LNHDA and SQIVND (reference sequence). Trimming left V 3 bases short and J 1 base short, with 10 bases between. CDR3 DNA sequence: TGTGCCAGTAGTATTGGCAAGTTGAGCAATCAGCCCCAGCATTTT. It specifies CASSIGKLSNQPQHF.

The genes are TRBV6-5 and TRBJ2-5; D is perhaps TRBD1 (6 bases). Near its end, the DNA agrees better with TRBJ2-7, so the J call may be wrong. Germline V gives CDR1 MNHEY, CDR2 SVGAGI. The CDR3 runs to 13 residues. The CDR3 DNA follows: TGTGCCAGCAGTTACCTCAGGGGAGACGAGCAGTACTTC. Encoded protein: CASSYLRGDEQYF.

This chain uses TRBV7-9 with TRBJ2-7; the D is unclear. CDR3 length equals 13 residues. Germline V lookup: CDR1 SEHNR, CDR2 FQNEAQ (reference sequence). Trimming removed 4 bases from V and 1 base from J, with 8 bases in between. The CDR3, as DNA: TGTGCCAGCAGCTCCTTAGAGTCCTACGAGCAGTACTTC. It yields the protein CASSSLESYEQYF.

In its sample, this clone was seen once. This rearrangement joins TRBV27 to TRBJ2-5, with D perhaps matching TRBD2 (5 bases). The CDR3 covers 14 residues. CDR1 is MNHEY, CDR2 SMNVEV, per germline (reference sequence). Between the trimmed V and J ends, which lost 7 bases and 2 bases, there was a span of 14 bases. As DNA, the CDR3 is TGTGCCAGCATCCCCGTGGAGGCTCAAGAGACCCAGTACTTC. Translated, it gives CASIPVEAQETQYF.

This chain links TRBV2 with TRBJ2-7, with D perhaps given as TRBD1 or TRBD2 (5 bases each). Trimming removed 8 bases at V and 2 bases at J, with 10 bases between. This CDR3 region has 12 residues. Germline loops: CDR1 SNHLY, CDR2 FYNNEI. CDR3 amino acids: CASGRGPYEQYF. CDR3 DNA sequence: TGTGCCAGCGGTAGGGGACCCTACGAGCAGTACTTC. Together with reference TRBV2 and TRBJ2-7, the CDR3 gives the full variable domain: EPEVTQTPSHQVTQMGQEVILRCVPISNHLYFYWYRQILGQKVEFLVSFYNNEISEKSEIFDDQFSVERPDGSNFTLKIRSTKLEDSAMYFCASGRGPYEQYFGPGTRLTVT.

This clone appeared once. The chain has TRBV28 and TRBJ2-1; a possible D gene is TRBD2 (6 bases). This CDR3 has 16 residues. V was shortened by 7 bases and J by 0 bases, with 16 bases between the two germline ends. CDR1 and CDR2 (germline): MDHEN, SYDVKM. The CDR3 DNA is TGTGCCAGCAATCCGAAGCGGGTGCTCTCCTACAATGAGCAGTTCTTC. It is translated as CASNPKRVLSYNEQFF. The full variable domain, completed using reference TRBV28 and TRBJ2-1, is DVKVTQSSRYLVKRTGEKVFLECVQDMDHENMFWYRQDPGLGLRLIYFSYDVKMKEKGDIPEGYSVSREKKERFSLILESASTNQTSMYLCASNPKRVLSYNEQFFGPGTRLTVL.

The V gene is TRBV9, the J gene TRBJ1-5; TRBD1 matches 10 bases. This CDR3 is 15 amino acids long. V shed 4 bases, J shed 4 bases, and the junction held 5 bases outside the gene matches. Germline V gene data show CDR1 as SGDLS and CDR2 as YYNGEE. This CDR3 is CASSSGQGQNQPQHF. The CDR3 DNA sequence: TGTGCCAGCAGCTCGGGACAGGGGCAAAATCAGCCCCAGCATTTT.

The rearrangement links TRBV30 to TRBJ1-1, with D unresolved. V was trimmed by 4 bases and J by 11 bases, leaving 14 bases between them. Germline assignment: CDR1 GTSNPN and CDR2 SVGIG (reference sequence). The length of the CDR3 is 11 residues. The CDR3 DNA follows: TGTGCCTGGATGAAGGGCGCCGAGGCTTTCTTT. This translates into CAWMKGAEAFF.

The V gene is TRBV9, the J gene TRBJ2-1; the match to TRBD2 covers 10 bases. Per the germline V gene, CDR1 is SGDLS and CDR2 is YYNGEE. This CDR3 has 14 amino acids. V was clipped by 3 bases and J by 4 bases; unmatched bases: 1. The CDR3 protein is CASSATSGYNEQFF. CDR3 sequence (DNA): TGTGCCAGCAGCGCGACTAGCGGGTACAATGAGCAGTTCTTC. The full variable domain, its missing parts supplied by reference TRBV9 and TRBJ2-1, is DSGVTQTPKHLITATGQRVTLRCSPRSGDLSVYWYQQSLDQGLQFLIQYYNGEERAKGNILERFSAQQFPDLHSELNLSSLELGDSALYFCASSATSGYNEQFFGPGTRLTVL.

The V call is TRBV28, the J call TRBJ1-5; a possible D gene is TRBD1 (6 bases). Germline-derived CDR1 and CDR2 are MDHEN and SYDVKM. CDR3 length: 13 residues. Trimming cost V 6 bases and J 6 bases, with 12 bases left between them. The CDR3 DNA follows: TGTGCCAGCAGACGACAGGCACTTCAGCCCCAGCATTTT. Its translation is CASRRQALQPQHF.